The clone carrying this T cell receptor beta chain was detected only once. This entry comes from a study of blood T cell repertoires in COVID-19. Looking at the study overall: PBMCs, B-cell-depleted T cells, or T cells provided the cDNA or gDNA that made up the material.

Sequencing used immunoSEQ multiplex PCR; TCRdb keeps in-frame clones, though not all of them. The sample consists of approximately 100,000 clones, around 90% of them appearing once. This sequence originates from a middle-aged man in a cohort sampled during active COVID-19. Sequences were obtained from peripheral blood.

The CDR3 reads CASSLDQGTEAFF. CDR3 bases: TGTGCCAGCAGTTTGGACCAGGGCACTGAAGCTTTCTTT. The chain carries TRBV6-6 and TRBJ1-1; tentative D call: TRBD1 (5 bases). V lost 4 bases to trimming and J lost 4 bases, with 10 bases between them. Germline CDR1 and CDR2: MNHNY and SVGAGI (reference sequence). The CDR3 loop spans 13 amino acids.